This note documents a single T cell receptor beta chain sequence. Per donor there was one draw, yielding a blood sample of around 2.3 ml. Whole blood that had not undergone T cell sorting provided the isolated total RNA. The sample comes from a study of monozygotic twins with inflammatory bowel disease. Each UMI harboured a 6-nucleotide sample barcode and was appended via template switching. TCRalpha and TCRbeta cDNA went through nested PCRs of about 15 and 9 cycles, two in total. TCRdb reanalyzed the 5' RACE reads, giving one entry per CDR3 protein sequence and no DNA. The table lists around 370,000 distinct CDR3 sequences, with just over 2.5% in the top ten. This TCR was sampled from a human donor with ulcerative colitis or Crohn's disease, or a healthy co-twin of an affected twin (not recorded which). The sample was blood.

The CDR3 here is CATSRRAGHEETQYF. The chain recombines TRBV15 with TRBJ2-5; the D gene TCRdb calls, TRBD1, cannot be checked with no DNA. The CDR3 extends over 15 amino acids. Germline lookup yields CDR1 LNHNV and CDR2 YYDKDF (reference sequence).